This T cell receptor (beta chain) was obtained from a study of regulatory T cells in long-lasting Graves disease. Sample time point: newly diagnosed GD, antithyroid drugs for less than 3 months. PBMCs were the source of the RNA used for TCR sequencing. Arm-PCR with iRepertoire HTBI primers amplified the CDR3 regions for these TCR beta libraries. Using its own MiXCR run on the multiplex PCR reads, TCRdb lists one record per CDR3 protein. This table has a few hundred thousand distinct CDR3 sequences, approximately 15% appearing once. The sample holds many counts of this clonotype. Germline V gene sequence: CDR1 SEHNR, CDR2 FQNEAQ (reference sequence). V lost 2 bases and J lost 4, with 23 bases in between. This CDR3 comprises 18 residues. In addition, the sample was reused for a study of T cells in Graves' hyperthyroidism and ophthalmopathy. That source reports: From stable hyperthyroidism, ophthalmopathy was separated by a 13 V-J model.

This chain joins TRBV7-9 and TRBJ1-2; D gene unclear. Here the sequenced sample was peripheral blood mononuclear cells (PBMCs), taken at new diagnosis, from a patient treated with antithyroid drugs. This TCR came from a man aged 35 to 55 with Graves disease. CDR3 nucleotides: TGTGCCAGCAGCTTAAGCGGGAGCAGCATGCTGGGCCCCTATGGCTACACCTTC. As protein: CASSLSGSSMLGPYGYTF.